This T cell receptor (beta chain) is drawn from a study of identifying expanded T cells in peripheral blood. Healthy donors had no documented immune events, such as infections, while sampled. Remarks on this clone: Its antigen is undetermined.

Only in-frame clones appear in the TCRdb table, and some are missing; sequencing was by immunoSEQ multiplex PCR. The sample lists 85,000 to 100,000 clones, about nine tenths occurring once. The study, taken as a whole, reports: Over approximately two and four weeks, about 16 and 20 clones changed, versus approximately 1.2 between replicates. Clone count variance between roughly two-week samples rose with total template count.

The CDR3 contains 15 residues. V lost 6 bases to trimming and J lost 5 bases; unmatched junction nucleotides: 12. In germline, CDR1 is MNHNS, CDR2 SASEGT. Specimen: blood. The chain couples TRBV6-1 to TRBJ2-5, with TRBD1 identical over 7 bases. The receptor's source is a person aged 18 to 70 in good health. CDR3 residues: CASSQRQGTRETQYF. CDR3 bases: TGTGCCAGCAGCCAGAGACAGGGTACGAGGGAGACCCAGTACTTC.